Below are 23 T cell receptor beta chains sequenced from a single sample in a study of T cell repertoires in cytomegalovirus infection. From the reads, TCRdb called clonotypes with MiXCR, one entry per CDR3 protein. The sample includes about 920,000 distinct CDR3 sequences, roughly 30% seen only once; the top ten take 11% to 15%. These receptors lack a known antigen. This material consisted of cultured CD8+ T cells from PBMCs, taken from culture after CMV antigen stimulation. The source is a human donor in good health (CMV status not recorded). Some clones in this sample may be carry-over from other donors' samples.

V and J are TRBV7-6 and TRBJ2-2; D unresolved. Trimming cost V 3 bases and J 0 bases, with 14 bases left between them. This CDR3 contains 17 residues. The V gene's germline CDR1 is SGHVS and CDR2 FNYEAQ. CDR3 nucleotides: TGTGCCAGCAGCTTTCGCATCAGGACCCCGAACACCGGGGAGCTGTTTTTT. This sequence encodes CASSFRIRTPNTGELFF.

The V call is TRBV12-3 or TRBV12-4, the J call TRBJ2-7, with no clear D. The CDR3 consists of 15 residues. Trimming removed 5 bases at V and 2 bases at J, with 16 bases between. The CDR3 loop reads CASSQGFRSTYEQYF. DNA of the CDR3: TGTGCCAGCAGTCAAGGTTTCAGGAGCACCTACGAGCAGTACTTC.

This clonotype was seen ten or more times. The gene calls are TRBV7-6 and TRBJ2-1, with 13 bases that match TRBD2. The germline V gene has CDR1 SGHVS and CDR2 FNYEAQ. The V segment lost 2 bases and the J segment 5 bases; nucleotides outside the gene matches: 6. This CDR3 spans 17 amino acids. CDR3 region: CASSLRGGLAGNNEQFF. CDR3 DNA sequence: TGTGCCAGCAGCTTAAGGGGGGGACTAGCGGGGAACAATGAGCAGTTCTTC.

Comment on this clonotype: This may be a read error: a much more frequent sequence differs by one nucleotide. The conserved final phenylalanine or tryptophan is absent from the CDR3, which likely points to a read error. The J gene is TRBJ2-3, the V gene TRBV6-2 or TRBV6-3; D may be TRBD1 or TRBD2 (5 bases each). Germline CDR1 and CDR2: MNHEY and SVGEGT. V was shortened by 7 bases and J by 8 bases, with 19 bases between the two germline ends. The CDR3 totals 14 residues. The CDR3 DNA reads as TGTGCCAGCACCTTGGATGGTACGAGGGGTACGCAGTATTCT. This gives the protein CASTLDGTRGTQYS.

The chain recombines TRBV7-8 with TRBJ1-5, with D possibly being TRBD1 (5 bases). The CDR3 totals 12 residues. Trimming removed 4 bases at V and 9 bases at J, with 10 bases between. Germline CDR1 SGHVS, CDR2 FQNEAQ. The CDR3: CASSSTERPQHF. As DNA, the CDR3 is TGTGCCAGCAGCTCGACAGAAAGGCCCCAGCATTTT. The variable domain in full, with the rest retrieved from reference TRBV7-8 and TRBJ1-5, is GAGVSQSPRYKVAKRGQDVALRCDPISGHVSLFWYQQALGQGPEFLTYFQNEAQLDKSGLPSDRFFAERPEGSVSTLKIQRTQQEDSAVYLCASSSTERPQHFGDGTRLSIL.

As for this clonotype: The final CDR3 position lacks the conserved phenylalanine or tryptophan, pointing to a likely read error. The chain is built from TRBV10-3 and TRBJ2-1, with 7 bases fitting TRBD2. The CDR3 has 15 residues. With 6 bases clipped from V and 2 bases from J, the junction kept 7 bases outside the gene matches. Germline lookup yields CDR1 ENHRY and CDR2 SYGVKD. Here the CDR3 DNA reads TGTGCCATCAGGGTAGCGGGTGATCCCTACAATGAGCAGTTCTAC. Amino acids: CAIRVAGDPYNEQFY.

This clonotype was seen only a few times. The chain joins TRBV10-3 to TRBJ2-1; D is perhaps TRBD2 (6 bases). The CDR3 extends over 14 amino acids. The germline V and J ends were trimmed by 2 bases and 1 base, with 6 bases remaining between them. In germline, CDR1 is ENHRY, CDR2 SYGVKD. The CDR3 protein is CAISEAGSYNEQFF. The CDR3 DNA reads as TGTGCCATCAGTGAGGCGGGGTCCTACAATGAGCAGTTCTTC.

The gene calls are TRBV7-2 and TRBJ2-3; 9 positions match TRBD2. The CDR3 is 15 residues long. After removal of 5 bases from V and 5 bases from J, the junction contained 8 bases not matched to a gene. Germline CDR1 is SGHTA and CDR2 is FQGNSA. The CDR3 reads CASSAYSGGVDTQYF. CDR3 DNA: TGTGCCAGCAGCGCCTATAGCGGGGGAGTAGATACGCAGTATTTT.

CDR3 coding DNA: TGTGCCAGCAGCTCAGTCCTCAGACGGGAGACCCAGTACTTC. Amino acids: CASSSVLRRETQYF. The chain recombines TRBV11-2 with TRBJ2-5; D is unclear. Germline V lookup: CDR1 SGHAT, CDR2 FQNNGV. The CDR3 consists of 14 residues. V dropped 4 bases and J dropped 5 bases, with 14 bases sitting between them. The full variable domain, its missing parts supplied by reference TRBV11-2 and TRBJ2-5, is EAGVAQSPRYKIIEKRQSVAFWCNPISGHATLYWYQQILGQGPKLLIQFQNNGVVDDSQLPKDRFSAERLKGVDSTLKIQPAKLEDSAVYLCASSSVLRRETQYFGPGTRLLVL.

About this clonotype: This may be a read error: a much more frequent sequence differs by one nucleotide. V gene TRBV7-2 combines with J gene TRBJ1-2, with 7 positions matching TRBD1. The CDR3 is made up of 14 amino acids. In germline, CDR1 is SGHTA, CDR2 FQGNSA. The CDR3 region has the DNA TGTGCCAACAGCTCCCCAGGGGGAAACTATGGCTACACCTTC. Translated: CANSSPGGNYGYTF.

This chain links TRBV7-6 with TRBJ2-1; D remains ambiguous. The V end lost 0 bases, the J end lost 4 bases, and 10 bases lay between the germline ends. Per the germline V gene, CDR1 is SGHVS and CDR2 is FNYEAQ. There are 15 residues in the CDR3. The CDR3 bases are TGTGCCAGCAGCTTAGCGAGAAGCCAATACAATGAGCAGTTCTTC. Translating gives CASSLARSQYNEQFF.

This clonotype occurred many times. The chain couples TRBV7-6 to TRBJ2-3; 9 bases line up with TRBD1. CDR3 length equals 16 residues. CDR1 SGHVS and CDR2 FNYEAQ come from the germline V gene. The ends lost 7 bases at V and 2 bases at J; junction bases unmatched: 10. CDR3 sequence: CASNFRGQGSTDTQYF. CDR3 sequence (DNA): TGTGCCAGCAACTTCAGGGGACAGGGCTCCACAGATACGCAGTATTTT.

V and J are TRBV7-6 and TRBJ2-3, with TRBD2 identical over 7 bases. This CDR3 spans 14 amino acids. V was clipped by 6 bases and J by 2 bases; unmatched bases: 5. Germline V gene lookup returns CDR1 SGHVS and CDR2 FNYEAQ. The CDR3 sequence: CASRGTIHTDTQYF. The CDR3 bases are TGTGCCAGCAGGGGGACTATCCACACAGATACGCAGTATTTT.

The chain links TRBV25-1 to TRBJ1-4; D is possibly TRBD1 (5 bases). CDR1 MGHDK and CDR2 SYGVNS come from the germline V gene. The CDR3 contains 16 residues. Trimming pared 1 base from V and 7 bases from J, leaving 16 bases between. The DNA of the CDR3 is TGTGCCAGCAGTGAATGGAGTGGGGACCGGGGTGAAAAACTGTTTTTT. It is translated as CASSEWSGDRGEKLFF.

Notes on this clonotype: The junction does not match germline at one end; this may be a read error. The genes are TRBV28 and TRBJ1-5, with TRBD1 identical over 9 bases. The CDR3 loop spans 14 amino acids. Germline V gives CDR1 MDHEN, CDR2 SYDVKM. The DNA of the CDR3 is TGTGTCAGCAGTCTAACAGGGGGCTGGCAGCCCCAGCATTTT. Translation gives CVSSLTGGWQPQHF. The full variable domain, in which reference TRBV28 and TRBJ1-5 provide the parts outside the CDR3, is DVKVTQSSRYLVKRTGEKVFLECVQDMDHENMFWYRQDPGLGLRLIYFSYDVKMKEKGDIPEGYSVSREKKERFSLILESASTNQTSMYLCVSSLTGGWQPQHFGDGTRLSIL.

The chain's CDR3 is CASSQDLTGLGTDTQYF. The DNA for the CDR3 is TGTGCCAGCAGCCAAGATTTGACAGGGTTGGGGACAGATACGCAGTATTTT. The V and J genes are TRBV14 and TRBJ2-3; 7 bases line up with TRBD1. Trimming at V came to 0 bases and at J to 3 bases, leaving 9 bases not matched to a gene. Germline CDR1 reads SGHDN; CDR2 reads FVKESK. CDR3 size: 17 residues.

This clonotype was seen only a few times. One junction end does not reproduce the germline sequence, and a read error may be involved. J is TRBJ2-1 and V is TRBV9; the match to TRBD1 covers 10 bases. CDR1 SGDLS and CDR2 YYNGEE come from the germline V gene. The CDR3 length is 13 residues. CDR3 sequence: CASSGSKTGGIDF. The CDR3 DNA is TGTGCCAGCAGCGGCTCTAAGACAGGGGGCATAGACTTC.

The table lists this clonotype with a few counts. The gene calls are TRBV27 and TRBJ1-1, with a weak D call TRBD1 (5 bases). The CDR3 runs 14 residues. V was trimmed by 7 bases and J by 1 base, leaving 13 bases between them. CDR1 is MNHEY and CDR2 is SMNVEV in the germline V gene (reference sequence). Written as DNA, the CDR3 is TGTGCCAGCATCTCGATGGGACGGAACACTGAAGCTTTCTTT. It yields the protein CASISMGRNTEAFF.

In its sample, this clonotype was seen a few times. The chain employs TRBV7-9 and TRBJ2-7; the D call may be TRBD1 or TRBD2 (5 bases each). This CDR3 has 14 amino acids. Deletions cut 5 bases from V and 3 bases from J, with 14 bases between. Germline CDR1 reads SEHNR; CDR2 reads FQNEAQ (reference sequence). The CDR3 protein is CASSGGPLHYEQYF. The DNA of the CDR3 is TGTGCCAGCAGCGGGGGACCCCTTCACTACGAGCAGTACTTC.

V usage is TRBV18 and J usage is TRBJ1-2, with 7 bases that match TRBD1. Trimming cost V 4 bases and J 4 bases; bases outside gene matches: 12. Germline V CDR1 and CDR2: KGHSH, LQKENI. This CDR3 comprises 16 residues. CDR3 coding DNA: TGTGCCAGCTCACTAAATCGGGACAGCCCTATCTATGGCTACACCTTC. This gives the protein CASSLNRDSPIYGYTF.

The rearrangement joins TRBV11-2 to TRBJ1-3; D is perhaps TRBD1 (5 bases). The length of the CDR3 is 14 residues. V was shortened by 2 bases and J by 8 bases, with 13 bases between the two germline ends. CDR1 SGHAT and CDR2 FQNNGV come from the germline V gene. CDR3 protein: CASSLKTVVDTIYF. CDR3 in DNA: TGTGCCAGCAGCTTAAAGACAGTAGTAGACACCATATATTTT.

This clonotype was seen only a few times. The chain employs TRBV28 and TRBJ1-5; D gene uncertain. The length of the CDR3 is 12 residues. Germline CDR1 reads MDHEN; CDR2 reads SYDVKM. V lost 3 bases and J lost 5, with 5 bases in between. Here the CDR3 reads CASSLFHQPQHF. CDR3 nucleotides: TGTGCCAGCAGTTTGTTTCATCAGCCCCAGCATTTT.

This chain joins TRBV5-8 and TRBJ2-1; the D gene is possibly TRBD2 (5 bases). The V gene's germline CDR1 is SGHTS and CDR2 YDEGEE. This CDR3 has 12 residues. The V end was cut by 4 bases, the J end by 7 bases, with 9 bases between. CDR3 coding DNA: TGTGCCAGCAGCCAACGGACTAATGAGCAGTTCTTC. Encoded protein: CASSQRTNEQFF.